The sample holds a few counts of the clone carrying this T cell receptor (beta chain). The antigen remains unidentified. This record belongs to a study of T cell responses to AZD1222 COVID-19 vaccine. Broader study findings: Among spike-specific TCRs, nearly half reportedly target unmutated variant regions. Donors skewed white British and female; clonal diversity was possibly underestimated. Spike-specific TCR breadth and depth rose after two AZD1222 doses.

The repertoire was sequenced with immunoSEQ multiplex PCR; TCRdb's copy has only in-frame clones and lacks some. The repertoire has tens of thousands of clones, almost 90% of them found once; the top ten carry over 9%. From germline, CDR1 is SNHLY and CDR2 FYNNEI. V shed 6 bases and J 4 bases; nucleotides not matched to a gene: 4. The CDR3 covers 14 residues. The chain couples TRBV2 to TRBJ2-2, with 8 positions matching TRBD1. Specimen: peripheral blood, collected on day 0 of MenACWY control vaccination. The sequence was obtained from an adult in good health. Here the CDR3 DNA reads TGTGCCAGCAGCGTCAGGGGGCCCACCGGGGAGCTGTTTTTT. This gives the protein CASSVRGPTGELFF.